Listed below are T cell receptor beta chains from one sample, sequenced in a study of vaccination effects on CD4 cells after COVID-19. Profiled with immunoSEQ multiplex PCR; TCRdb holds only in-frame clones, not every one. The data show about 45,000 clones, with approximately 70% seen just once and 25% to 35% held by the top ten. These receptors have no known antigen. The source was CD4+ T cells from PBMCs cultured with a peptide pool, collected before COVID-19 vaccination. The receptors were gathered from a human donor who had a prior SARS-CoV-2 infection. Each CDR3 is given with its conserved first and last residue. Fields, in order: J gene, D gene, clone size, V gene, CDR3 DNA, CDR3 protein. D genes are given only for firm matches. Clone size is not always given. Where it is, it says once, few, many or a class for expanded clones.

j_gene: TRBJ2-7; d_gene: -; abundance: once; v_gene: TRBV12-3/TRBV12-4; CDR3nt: TGTGCCAGCAGTTTCAACATTCTCTACGAGCAGTACTTC; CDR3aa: CASSFNILYEQYF
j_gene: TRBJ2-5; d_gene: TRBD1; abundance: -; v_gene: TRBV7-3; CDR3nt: TGTGCCAGCAGCTTGTTTAGGGGGCGGTCAGAGACCCAGTACTTC; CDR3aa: CASSLFRGRSETQYF
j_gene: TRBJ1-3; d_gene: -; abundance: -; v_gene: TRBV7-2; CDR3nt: TGTGCCAGCAGCTTTGGGGGGCCCTTCTCTGGAAACACCATATATTTT; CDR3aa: CASSFGGPFSGNTIYF
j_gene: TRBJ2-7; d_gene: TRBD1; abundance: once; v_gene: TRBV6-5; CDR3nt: TGTGCCAGCAGCGTCCGGGACAGGGGCCCGCCGCAGTACTTC; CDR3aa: CASSVRDRGPPQYF
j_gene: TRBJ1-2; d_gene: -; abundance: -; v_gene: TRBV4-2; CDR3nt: TGTGCCAGCAGCCAAGAGGCGAGGGTTTACTATGGCTACACCTTC; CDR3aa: CASSQEARVYYGYTF
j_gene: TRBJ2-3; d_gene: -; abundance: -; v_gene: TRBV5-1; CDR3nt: TGCGCCAGCAGCTTGGGTCCCTCGCGGGGCACAGATACGCAGTATTTT; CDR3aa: CASSLGPSRGTDTQYF
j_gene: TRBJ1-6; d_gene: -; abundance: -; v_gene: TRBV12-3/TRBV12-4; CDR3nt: TGTGCCAGCAGTTTTCGGGATTCACCCCTCCACTTT; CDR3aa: CASSFRDSPLHF
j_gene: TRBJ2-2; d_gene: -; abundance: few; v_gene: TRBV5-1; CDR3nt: TGCGCCAGCAGCCAGGACTGGGACACCGGGGAGCTGTTTTTT; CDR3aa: CASSQDWDTGELFF
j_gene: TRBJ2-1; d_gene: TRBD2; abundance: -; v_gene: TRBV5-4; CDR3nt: TGTGCCAGCAGCTTGGTTGCGGGGGGCTACAATGAGCAGTTCTTC; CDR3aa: CASSLVAGGYNEQFF
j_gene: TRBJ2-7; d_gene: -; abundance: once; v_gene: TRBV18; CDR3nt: TGTGCCAGCTCACCAGGAGGGAGTCCCTACGAGCAGTACTTC; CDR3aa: CASSPGGSPYEQYF
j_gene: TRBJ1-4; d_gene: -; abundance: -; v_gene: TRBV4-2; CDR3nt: TGTGCCAGCAGCCAAGGCTTGGGGAATAGGGGTTCAACTAATGAAAAACTGTTTTTT; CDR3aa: CASSQGLGNRGSTNEKLFF
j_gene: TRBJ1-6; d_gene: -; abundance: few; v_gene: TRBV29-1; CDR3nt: TGCAGCACCAGACAGTCCTATAATTCACCCCTCCACTTT; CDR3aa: CSTRQSYNSPLHF
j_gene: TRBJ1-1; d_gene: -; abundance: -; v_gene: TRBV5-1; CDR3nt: TGCGCCAGCAGCTCTGAACCTAACACTGAAGCTTTCTTT; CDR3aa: CASSSEPNTEAFF
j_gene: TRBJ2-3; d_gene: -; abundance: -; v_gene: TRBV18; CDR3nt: TGTGCCAGCTCACCTCCATCCGGGCGTACAGATACGCAGTATTTT; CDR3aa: CASSPPSGRTDTQYF
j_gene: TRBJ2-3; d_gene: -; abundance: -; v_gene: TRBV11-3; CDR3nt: TGTGCCAGCAGCGGGCGGGATACGCAGTATTTT; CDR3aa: CASSGRDTQYF
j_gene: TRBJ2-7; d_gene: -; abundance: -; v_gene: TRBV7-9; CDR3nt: TGTGCCAGCAGCTTCCGCACCCACCCATACGAGCAGTACTTC; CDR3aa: CASSFRTHPYEQYF
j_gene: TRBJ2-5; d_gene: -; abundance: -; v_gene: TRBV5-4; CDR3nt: TGTGCCAGCAGCTTGTCCCCAACCGGGACGGAAGAGACCCAGTACTTC; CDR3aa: CASSLSPTGTEETQYF
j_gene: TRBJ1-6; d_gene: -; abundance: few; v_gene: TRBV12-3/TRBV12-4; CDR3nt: TGTGCCAGCAGTTTTTGGGTACATTCACCCCTCCACTTT; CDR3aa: CASSFWVHSPLHF
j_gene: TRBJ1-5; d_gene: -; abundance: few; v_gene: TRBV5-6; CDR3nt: TGTGCCAGCAGCTTGTTATTAGCTAATCAGCCCCAGCATTTT; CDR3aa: CASSLLLANQPQHF
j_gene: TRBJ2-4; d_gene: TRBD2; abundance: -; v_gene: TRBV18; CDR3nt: TGTGCCAGCTCACCGACAATTGCAATGGGACTAGCGGGAGGGAAACTCGAGTACTTC; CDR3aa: CASSPTIAMGLAGGKLEYF
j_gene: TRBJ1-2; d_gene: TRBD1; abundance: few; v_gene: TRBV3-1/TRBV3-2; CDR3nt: TGTGCCAGCAGCCAAGATCACAGGGGGGACTATGGCTACACCTTC; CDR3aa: CASSQDHRGDYGYTF
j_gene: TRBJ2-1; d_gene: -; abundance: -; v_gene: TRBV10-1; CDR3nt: TGCGCCAGCAGTGTAATGAACGATCACAATGAGCAGTTCTTC; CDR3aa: CASSVMNDHNEQFF
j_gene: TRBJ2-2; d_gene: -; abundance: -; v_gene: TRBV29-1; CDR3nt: TGCAGCGTTGCTCAGGTCGCCGGGGAGCTGTTTTTT; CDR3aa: CSVAQVAGELFF
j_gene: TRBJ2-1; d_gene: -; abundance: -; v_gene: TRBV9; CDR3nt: TGTGCCAGCAGCGTAGAGTGGACAGTCAATGAGCAGTTCTTC; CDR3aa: CASSVEWTVNEQFF
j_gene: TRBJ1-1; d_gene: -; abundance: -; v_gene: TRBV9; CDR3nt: TGTGCCAGCACCCCCGGCTGGGGGAACACTGAAGCTTTCTTT; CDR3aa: CASTPGWGNTEAFF
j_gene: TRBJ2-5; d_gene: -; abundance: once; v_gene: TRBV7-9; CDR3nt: TGTGCCAGCAGCTTCAAGCAGGATCAAGAGACCCAGTACTTC; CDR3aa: CASSFKQDQETQYF
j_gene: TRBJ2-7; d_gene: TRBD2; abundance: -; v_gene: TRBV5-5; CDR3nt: TGTGCCAGCAGCCTAGCGGGAAGCTACGAGCAGTACTTC; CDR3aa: CASSLAGSYEQYF
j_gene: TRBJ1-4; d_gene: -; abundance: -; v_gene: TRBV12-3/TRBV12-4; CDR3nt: TGTGCCAGCAGTTCGGTGGAGGGTGAAAAACTGTTTTTT; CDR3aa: CASSSVEGEKLFF
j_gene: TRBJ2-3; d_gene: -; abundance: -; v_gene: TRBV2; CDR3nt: TGTGCCAGCAGCCTCCGGGACGCACTTGCGCAGTATTTT; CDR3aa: CASSLRDALAQYF
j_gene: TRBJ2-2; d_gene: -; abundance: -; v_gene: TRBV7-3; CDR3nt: TGTGCCAGCAGCCTCAGGGGGGATGGTTCCGGGGAGCTGTTTTTT; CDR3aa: CASSLRGDGSGELFF
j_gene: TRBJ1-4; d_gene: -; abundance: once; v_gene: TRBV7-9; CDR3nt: TGTGCCAGCAGCCCCCCCGCGGTTAATGAAAAACTGTTTTTT; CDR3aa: CASSPPAVNEKLFF
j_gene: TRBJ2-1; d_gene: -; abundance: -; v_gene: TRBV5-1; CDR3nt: TGCGCCAGCAGCACCGGGCCCGGCGTGACCAACAATGAGCAGTTCTTC; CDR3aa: CASSTGPGVTNNEQFF
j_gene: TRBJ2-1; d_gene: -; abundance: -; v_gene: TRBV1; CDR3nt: TGCACCAGCAGCCGACCTAACTGGGGGACTGAGGATAATGAGCAGTTCTTC; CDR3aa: CTSSRPNWGTEDNEQFF
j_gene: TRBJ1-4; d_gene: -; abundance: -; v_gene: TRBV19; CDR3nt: TGTGCCAGTAGTATCAGGGTAGAAGGTGAAAAACTGTTTTTT; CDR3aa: CASSIRVEGEKLFF
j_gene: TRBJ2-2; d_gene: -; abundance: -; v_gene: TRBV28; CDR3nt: TGTGCCAGCAGTTTAGTCTCCGGGGAGCTGTTTTTT; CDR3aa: CASSLVSGELFF
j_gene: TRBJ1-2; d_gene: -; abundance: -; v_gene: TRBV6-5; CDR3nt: TGTGCCAGCACCCCCTGGGACAACCCCTATGGCTACACCTTC; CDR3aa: CASTPWDNPYGYTF
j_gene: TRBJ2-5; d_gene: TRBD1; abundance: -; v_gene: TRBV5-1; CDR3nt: TGCGCCAGCAGCTTGGGTCCGGACAGGGGGCGAGAGACCCAGTACTTC; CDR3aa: CASSLGPDRGRETQYF
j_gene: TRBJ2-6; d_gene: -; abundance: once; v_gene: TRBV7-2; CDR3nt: TGTGCCAGCAGCCTCGGACGTGCTTCCGGGGCCAACGTCCTGACTTTC; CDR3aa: CASSLGRASGANVLTF
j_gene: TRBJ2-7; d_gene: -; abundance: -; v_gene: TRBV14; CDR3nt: TGTGCCAGCAGCCAAGTTCTGGGCTCCTACGAGCAGTACTTC; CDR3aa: CASSQVLGSYEQYF
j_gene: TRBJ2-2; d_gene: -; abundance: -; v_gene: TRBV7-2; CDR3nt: TGTGCCAGCAGCTTAGAGGGGTGGGCCGGGGAGCTGTTTTTT; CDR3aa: CASSLEGWAGELFF
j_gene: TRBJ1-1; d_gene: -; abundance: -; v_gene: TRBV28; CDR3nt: TGTGCCAGCAGTTCCCCGGGATTGAACACTGAAGCTTTCTTT; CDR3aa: CASSSPGLNTEAFF
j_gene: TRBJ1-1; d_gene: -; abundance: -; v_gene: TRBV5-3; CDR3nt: TGTGCCAGAAGCTTGGCGGGGACGGATTACACTGAAGCTTTCTTT; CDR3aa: CARSLAGTDYTEAFF
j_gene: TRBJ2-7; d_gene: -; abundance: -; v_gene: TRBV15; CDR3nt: TGTGCCACCAGCAGGAAAACGGGACTCCTAAACCCTTACCACGAGCAGTACTTC; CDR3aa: CATSRKTGLLNPYHEQYF
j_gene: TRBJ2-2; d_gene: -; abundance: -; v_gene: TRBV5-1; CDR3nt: TGCGCCAGCAGCTTCAGGACACCGAACACCGGGGAGCTGTTTTTT; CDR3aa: CASSFRTPNTGELFF
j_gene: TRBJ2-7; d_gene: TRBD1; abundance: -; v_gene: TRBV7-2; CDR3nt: TGTGCCAGCAGCTCCAGGGACAGGAGCTCCTACGAGCAGTACTTC; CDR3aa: CASSSRDRSSYEQYF
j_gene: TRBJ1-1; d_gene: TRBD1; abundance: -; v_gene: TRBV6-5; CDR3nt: TGTGCCAGCATAGAGCGAAGGACAGGGGACACTGAAGCTTTCTTT; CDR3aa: CASIERRTGDTEAFF
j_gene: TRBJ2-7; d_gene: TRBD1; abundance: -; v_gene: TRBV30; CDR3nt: TGTGCCTGGAGCGCCGGGACAGGGAGCCCCGTAGCGGGTTTTTACGAGCAGTACTTC; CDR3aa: CAWSAGTGSPVAGFYEQYF
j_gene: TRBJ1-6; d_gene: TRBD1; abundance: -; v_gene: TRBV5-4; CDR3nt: TGTGCCAGCAGCTTAACAGGGGGTAATTCACCCCTCCACTTT; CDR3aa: CASSLTGGNSPLHF
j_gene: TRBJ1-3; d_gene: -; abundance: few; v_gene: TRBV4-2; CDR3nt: TGTGCCAGCAGCCAAGATCGGAACAGCGGAAACACCATATATTTT; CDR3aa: CASSQDRNSGNTIYF
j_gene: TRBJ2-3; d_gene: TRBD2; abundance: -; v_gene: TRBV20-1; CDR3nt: TGCAGTGCTAGTGCTGCTAGCGGGGGACTCACAGATACGCAGTATTTT; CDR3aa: CSASAASGGLTDTQYF
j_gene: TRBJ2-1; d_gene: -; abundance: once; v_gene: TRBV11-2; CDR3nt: TGTGCCAGCAGCTTAGTTCGGGACAATGAGCAGTTCTTC; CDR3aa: CASSLVRDNEQFF
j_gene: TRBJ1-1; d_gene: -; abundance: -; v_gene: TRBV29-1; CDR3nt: TGCAGCGTTGCAGGCAGGCTTAACACTGAAGCTTTCTTT; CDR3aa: CSVAGRLNTEAFF
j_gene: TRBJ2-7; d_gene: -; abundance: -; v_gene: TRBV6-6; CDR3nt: TGTGCCAGCAGTTACATGACAGGGGAGGGGAACGAGCAGTACTTC; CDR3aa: CASSYMTGEGNEQYF
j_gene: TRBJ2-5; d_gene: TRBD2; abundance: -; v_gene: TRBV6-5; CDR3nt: TGTGCCGCTGATGAGGCGGGAGGAGGGGAGACCCAGTACTTC; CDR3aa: CAADEAGGGETQYF